Listed below are T cell receptor beta chains from one sample, sequenced in a study of shared clonotypes between healthy human individuals. TCRdb's table, derived via immunoSEQ multiplex PCR, lists solely in-frame clones and lacks some. The table lists under 1,100,000 clones, around four fifths of them singletons. The sequencing sample was made of memory CD4+ T cells sorted from blood. The source of these receptors is a man in his late teens or twenties in good health. Each CDR3 is given with its conserved first and last residue. Fields, in order: CDR3 DNA, CDR3 protein, D gene, V gene, J gene, clone size, CDR3 length. A D gene is named only where the DNA matches it firmly. Rows give clone size only sometimes, using once, few, many, or a class for an expanded clone.

TGCGCCAGCAGCCAAGAAACGGCAGATACGCAGTATTTT	CASSQETADTQYF	-	TRBV4-3	TRBJ2-3	-	13
TGTGCCAGCAGCCCACTTAGGATTTTAACAGCCCTCTCCTACGAGCAGTACTTC	CASSPLRILTALSYEQYF	-	TRBV7-8	TRBJ2-7	few	18
TGCGCCAGCAGTGAATTTTTTAACACCGGGGAGCTGTTTTTT	CASSEFFNTGELFF	-	TRBV10-2	TRBJ2-2	-	14
TGTGCCAGCAAACCCGGACGGATTAAAGCGAGGGAGACCCAGTACTTC	CASKPGRIKARETQYF	-	TRBV27	TRBJ2-5	few	16
TGTGCCAGCAGTTTTGGGGGGGCGGGGGGAACTCAGACCCAGTACTTC	CASSFGGAGGTQTQYF	TRBD2	TRBV27	TRBJ2-5	-	16
TGTGCCAGCACTTCAACAGGGGCCATGAACACTGAAGCTTTCTTT	CASTSTGAMNTEAFF	TRBD1	TRBV6-5	TRBJ1-1	-	15
TGTGCCAGCAACACCGGGACGAAGAGGTCACCCCTCCACTTT	CASNTGTKRSPLHF	-	TRBV5-6	TRBJ1-6	few	14
TGTGCCAGCAGCGTAGCGGCAGCCTCGGACACCATATATTTT	CASSVAAASDTIYF	-	TRBV9	TRBJ1-3	-	14
TGTGCCATCAGTTCCGGGACTAGCGGGAGCTCCTACGAGCAGTACTTC	CAISSGTSGSSYEQYF	TRBD2	TRBV10-3	TRBJ2-7	-	16
TGTGCCAGCAGTGAATCCGGGGGCAAGAATGAGCAGTTCTTC	CASSESGGKNEQFF	-	TRBV6-1	TRBJ2-1	-	14
TGTGCCAGCAGCTTAACCGGGGGGAACACCGGGGAGCTGTTTTTT	CASSLTGGNTGELFF	-	TRBV7-2	TRBJ2-2	-	15
TGTGCCAGCAGCTCCTCCGGGACAAGTAATTCACCCCTCCACTTT	CASSSSGTSNSPLHF	-	TRBV11-2	TRBJ1-6	-	15
TGTGCCAGCTCACCCGGCAGGGCTAACTATGGCTACACCTTC	CASSPGRANYGYTF	-	TRBV18	TRBJ1-2	-	14
TGTGCCTGGAGGGGATTCCTAGCGGGGGGTTTTTCGGGCTCCTACAATGAGCAGTTCTTC	CAWRGFLAGGFSGSYNEQFF	TRBD2	TRBV30	TRBJ2-1	-	20
TGTGCCAGCAGGTATACCGGGACTCCGAGGAGCAATCAGCCCCAGCATTTT	CASRYTGTPRSNQPQHF	-	TRBV28	TRBJ1-5	-	17
TGCGCCAGCAGTGAACAGCGGGGTAGCACAGATACGCAGTATTTT	CASSEQRGSTDTQYF	TRBD2	TRBV10-1	TRBJ2-3	-	15
TGTGCCAGCTCCAGACTAGCGGGGAATGAGCAGTTCTTC	CASSRLAGNEQFF	TRBD2	TRBV18	TRBJ2-1	-	13
TGTGCCTGGAGTGTCCCTACGGGGGGGAGGCAGCCCCAGCATTTT	CAWSVPTGGRQPQHF	-	TRBV30	TRBJ1-5	-	15
TGTGCCAGCAGTGATGAGGGTCCAGAGACCCAGTACTTC	CASSDEGPETQYF	-	TRBV6-1	TRBJ2-5	once	13
TGCGCCAGCAGCTCCACGGGCGGGGACCTAGCCAAAAACATTCAGTACTTC	CASSSTGGDLAKNIQYF	-	TRBV5-1	TRBJ2-4	-	17
TGTGCCAGCTCACCGCAACTCGGACTAGCGGGGGGGCAGGATACGCAGTATTTT	CASSPQLGLAGGQDTQYF	TRBD2	TRBV18	TRBJ2-3	-	18
TGTGCCACCAGCAGAGAGTCGACTAGCGGGAGTACAGATACGCAGTATTTT	CATSRESTSGSTDTQYF	TRBD2	TRBV15	TRBJ2-3	-	17
TGTGCCAGCAGCTTACGGACGCTCCAAGAGACCCAGTACTTC	CASSLRTLQETQYF	-	TRBV7-9	TRBJ2-5	-	14
TGTGCCAGCAGCCGGACAGTGGGAGCGGAGACCCAGTACTTC	CASSRTVGAETQYF	-	TRBV5-6	TRBJ2-5	-	14
TGTGCCACCAGCAGCCATTCCAGCGGGGGAACAGATACGCAGTATTTT	CATSSHSSGGTDTQYF	TRBD2	TRBV15	TRBJ2-3	-	16
TGTGCCAGCAGCCCATACCGGGACGCTCAGCGGCTGAACACTGAAGCTTTCTTT	CASSPYRDAQRLNTEAFF	-	TRBV5-6	TRBJ1-1	-	18
TGTGCCAGCAGGGGATACGAGCAGTACTTC	CASRGYEQYF	-	TRBV2	TRBJ2-7	-	10
TGTGCCTGGACCCTACAGGGGGGATTTAACTATGGCTACACCTTC	CAWTLQGGFNYGYTF	TRBD1	TRBV30	TRBJ1-2	-	15
TGTGCCAGCAGCCGCAGGGAAGGCGAGCAGTACTTC	CASSRREGEQYF	-	TRBV14	TRBJ2-7	-	12
TGTGCCAGCAGTACCCTGGGAGGGGTCAACTACAATGAGCAGTTCTTC	CASSTLGGVNYNEQFF	TRBD2	TRBV28	TRBJ2-1	-	16
TGTGCCAGTAGTATGGGACTAGCGTTCGAGACCCAGTACTTC	CASSMGLAFETQYF	TRBD2	TRBV19	TRBJ2-5	-	14
TGTGCCAGCCGTATTAGCGGGGGGGCCACAGATACGCAGTATTTT	CASRISGGATDTQYF	TRBD2	TRBV19	TRBJ2-3	-	15
TGTGCCAGTAGTATTTCCAAAAACATTCAGTACTTC	CASSISKNIQYF	-	TRBV19	TRBJ2-4	-	12
TGTGCCAGCAGTGAACAGACAGGGGGCGTTCATCAGCCCCAGCATTTT	CASSEQTGGVHQPQHF	TRBD1	TRBV6-1	TRBJ1-5	-	16
TGTGCCAGCAGTTTAGGGGACAGGGGGCTTTATGGCTACACCTTC	CASSLGDRGLYGYTF	TRBD1	TRBV28	TRBJ1-2	-	15
TGTGCCAGCACTGCTTCGACCACTAACTATGGCTACACCTTC	CASTASTTNYGYTF	-	TRBV28	TRBJ1-2	-	14
TGTGCCAGCAGCCAGGGGTCAGCTTTCCAGGGGCAGTACTTC	CASSQGSAFQGQYF	-	TRBV14	TRBJ2-7	few	14
TGTGCCAGCACCCTATGGGAGGGGACGCAGTATTTT	CASTLWEGTQYF	TRBD2	TRBV7-9	TRBJ2-3	-	12
TGTGCCAGCAGGATAGCTCCCGGGGAGCTGTTTTTT	CASRIAPGELFF	-	TRBV2	TRBJ2-2	-	12
TGCAGCGCGTCGGGACTTTCCTACAATGAGCAGTTCTTC	CSASGLSYNEQFF	-	TRBV29-1	TRBJ2-1	-	13
TGTGCCAGCAGCTTAAGCGGACCGACCGTACCCCTCCACTTT	CASSLSGPTVPLHF	-	TRBV11-2	TRBJ1-6	-	14
TGTGCCAGCAGCCTACCACAGGGGAACAATGAGCAGTTCTTC	CASSLPQGNNEQFF	TRBD1	TRBV28	TRBJ2-1	-	14
TGTGCCAGCTCCCCAGAGGCAGGCCGGGGCTACACCTTC	CASSPEAGRGYTF	-	TRBV28	TRBJ1-2	-	13
TGTGCCACCAGCAGGGGCACGCAAGGACTAGCGGCTAGCACAGATACGCAGTATTTT	CATSRGTQGLAASTDTQYF	TRBD2	TRBV15	TRBJ2-3	few	19
TGTGCCAGCAGTGATGTTCAGACCCAGTACTTC	CASSDVQTQYF	-	TRBV25-1	TRBJ2-5	many	11
TGTGCCAGCAGCTTAGATCAGGGAACGCAGTATTTT	CASSLDQGTQYF	-	TRBV11-3	TRBJ2-3	-	12
TGTGCCAGCAGTTTATCTGGGGATCCGGGTGGCTACACCTTC	CASSLSGDPGGYTF	-	TRBV28	TRBJ1-2	-	14
TGTGCCAGCAGCCCGCCTTCAGGGGACAGGAGTTATGGCTACACCTTC	CASSPPSGDRSYGYTF	TRBD1	TRBV9	TRBJ1-2	-	16
TGTGCCAGCTCGACAGGGGGCTCCGGGGAGCTGTTTTTT	CASSTGGSGELFF	TRBD1	TRBV2	TRBJ2-2	-	13
TGCAGCGTTGAAGATCGGGCTGTCTATGGCTACACCTTC	CSVEDRAVYGYTF	-	TRBV29-1	TRBJ1-2	-	13
TGTGCCAGCAGTGCCCCGGGGGCTGGGTGGGAGACCCAGTACTTC	CASSAPGAGWETQYF	-	TRBV6-5	TRBJ2-5	-	15
TGCGCCAGCAGCCGGGACGGTGTTAGCACAGATACGCAGTATTTT	CASSRDGVSTDTQYF	-	TRBV5-1	TRBJ2-3	-	15
TGTGCCTGGCAGGCCTCTTCGGTCACAGATACGCAGTATTTT	CAWQASSVTDTQYF	-	TRBV30	TRBJ2-3	-	14
TGTGCCAGCAGCTTAGCCCTCGGACAAGGGGGAGAGACCCAGTACTTC	CASSLALGQGGETQYF	-	TRBV13	TRBJ2-5	-	16
TGTGCCAGCAGCTTAGACGGCCAAAGCCCTTACGAGCAGTACTTC	CASSLDGQSPYEQYF	-	TRBV7-2	TRBJ2-7	few	15
TGTGCCAGCTCACCTGTTTTTCTGGGGAACACTGAAGCTTTCTTT	CASSPVFLGNTEAFF	-	TRBV18	TRBJ1-1	-	15
TGTGCCAGCAGTTGGGACAGGGGCGGCTACACCTTC	CASSWDRGGYTF	TRBD1	TRBV13	TRBJ1-2	-	12
TGTGCCAGCAGCCGATCACAGACTAGCGGGCAGTTCTTC	CASSRSQTSGQFF	TRBD2	TRBV5-4	TRBJ2-1	-	13
TGTGCCAGCTCACTTGAGGGGGTAGCATACGGCGAGCAGTACTTC	CASSLEGVAYGEQYF	-	TRBV18	TRBJ2-7	-	15